The T cell receptor (beta chain) under discussion was sequenced for a study of T cell changes during pregnancy in multiple sclerosis. Libraries were prepared by immunoSEQ multiplex PCR; TCRdb keeps only in-frame clonotypes and omits some of them. The data show more than 50,000 clones, around 94% seen once. V dropped 4 bases and J dropped 6; count of bases not matched to a gene: 9. This CDR3 comprises 15 residues. Per the germline V gene, CDR1 is SNHLY and CDR2 is FYNNEI. The TCR sequence derives from a female donor with multiple sclerosis, enrolled in a pregnancy study. The chain has TRBV2 and TRBJ1-5; 7 positions match TRBD1. The specimen was CD8+ T cells from peripheral blood mononuclear cells, collected after pregnancy. For the CDR3, the DNA is TGTGCCAGCAGTGGAGAGGTACAGGGGTCTCAGCCCCAGCATTTT. Its protein product is CASSGEVQGSQPQHF.